This T cell receptor beta chain was sequenced in a study of T cells in Graves' hyperthyroidism and ophthalmopathy (dated by TCRdb to the late 2010s). Study-wide context: Peripheral blood was sampled at the time of initial diagnosis, prior to any treatment. TCR V-J signatures able to tell the groups apart were searched for in a discovery cohort of approximately 95 patients, of whom over 40 had Graves' ophthalmopathy and around 56 had stable Graves' hyperthyroidism. Prospective prediction of ophthalmopathy was tested in an independent validation cohort consisting of some 18 hyperthyroidism patients and around 16 patients who later progressed to ophthalmopathy. The 100 discovery patients were randomly split 7:3 into training and test sets. The study also compared thyroid tissue and blood T-cell repertoires from a handful of Graves' hyperthyroidism patients. After blood sampling, hyperthyroidism patients were treated with methimazole at a starting dose of 30 mg daily, and ophthalmopathy patients were treated with high-dose intravenous methylprednisolone. The paper reports TCR Vbeta CDR3 sequencing of roughly 140 peripheral blood samples: under 45 ophthalmopathy, approximately 74 hyperthyroidism and about 17 progressor patients.

As regards this clonotype: Its antigen remains undetermined. No base-level quality is on record; no much larger clone is a single base apart.

Including cysteine and phenylalanine, the CDR3 has 15 amino acids. Of the read, only the CDR3 DNA is kept; its 45 bases are in frame from base 1. Trimming accounts for 3 bases at V and 4 bases at J, while the number of junction bases matched to no gene is 7. CDR1 LNHDA and CDR2 SQIVND were looked up in the germline V gene (reference sequence). What the authors observed across the whole study: Blood samples also contained most of the expanded thyroid clonotypes (frequency above 0.001), which suggests that blood repertoires may reflect thyroid immune responses. In validation, the model predicted progression to ophthalmopathy a median of roughly 6.5 months before onset, with approximately 68% sensitivity and roughly 77% specificity. In cross-validation, a model built on a 13 V-J signature told ophthalmopathy apart from stable hyperthyroidism with approximately 90% sensitivity and around 84% specificity, and in testing the same model reached 80%/75%. Sample size was not statistically predetermined, and investigators were not blinded to group allocation.

Stable Graves' hyperthyroidism was defined as no progression to ophthalmopathy during 18 months of follow-up. Hyperthyroidism patients were aged 18 to 65 years and newly diagnosed, with disease duration of less than 2 months. Any patient with an uncontrolled infection, another autoimmune disease, pregnancy or lactation was excluded. Diagnoses were based on clinical symptoms, serum thyroxine and TRAb, thyroid ultrasound and orbital computed tomography. PBMCs were separated from 10 ml of fresh peripheral blood using Ficoll-Paque density gradient centrifugation. Total RNA was extracted using Trizol reagent, and RNA quality was assessed on an Agilent 2100 Bioanalyzer. TCR beta CDR3 regions were amplified from RNA transcripts. The first round of RT-PCR for the TCR CDR3 was performed with the HTBI primer set and the Qiagen OneStep RT-PCR kit. Libraries were constructed in a second round of multiplex PCR, after which size selection and purification were carried out. Sequencing of the libraries was done on an Illumina HiSeq2000 using paired-end 100 bp reads. The paper's processing steps were these. SOAPnuke was used to process the raw data, removing reads that contained adapters or uncalled bases, had a mean Phred below 15, or lacked an exact match to the constant primer or identifier. COPE v1.2.5 was used to merge high-quality paired reads, and clonotypes were defined as unique nucleotide sequences. MiTCR v1.1 was used to align clonotypes to the IMGT TRBV, TRBD and TRBJ reference segments. The analysis was restricted to V-J combinations with a frequency above 0.0001, which together covered 99.2% of the repertoires. The TCS score was defined as the ratio of F50 (clonal expansion) to E x V (chaos), calculated using BLOSUM62-based TCRdist between CDR3 peptides within each V-J. Welch's t-statistics and random forest reduced 514 V-J features to 13, which were used in a naive Bayes classifier (R e1071). The Morisita-Horn index was used to measure how similar the thyroid and blood repertoires were. TCRdb handled the public reads itself, with Q25 trimming in fastp and clone calling in MiXCR, and kept productive beta chains. When rows share a CDR3 protein, they turn into one entry using the most common DNA and genes. The V and J calls and clone size come from TCRdb's table, not from the authors' own analysis. Here the sample has over 700,000 distinct CDR3 sequences; over 35% occur a single time. The ten biggest clones cover approximately 31% of the sample.

The clonotype originates from a woman in her thirties or forties with Graves' hyperthyroidism. The source material was blood. The V gene is TRBV19 and the J gene is TRBJ1-2; a stretch of 8 junction bases matches TRBD1. The base sequence is TGTGCCAGTAGTATCCATTCTACAGGGGGCTATGGCTACACCTTC. Its translation reads: CASSIHSTGGYGYTF.